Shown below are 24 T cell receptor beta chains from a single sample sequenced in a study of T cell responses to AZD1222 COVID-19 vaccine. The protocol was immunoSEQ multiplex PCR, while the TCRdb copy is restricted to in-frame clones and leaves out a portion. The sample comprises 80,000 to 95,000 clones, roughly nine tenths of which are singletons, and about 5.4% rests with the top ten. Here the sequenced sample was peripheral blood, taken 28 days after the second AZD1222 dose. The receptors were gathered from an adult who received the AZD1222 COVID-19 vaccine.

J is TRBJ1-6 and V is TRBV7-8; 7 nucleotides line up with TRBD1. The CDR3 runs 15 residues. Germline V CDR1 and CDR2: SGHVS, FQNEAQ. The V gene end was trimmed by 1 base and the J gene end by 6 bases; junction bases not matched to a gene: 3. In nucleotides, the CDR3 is TGTGCCAGCAGCTTAGTTAGACAGGGTAATTCACCCCTCCACTTT. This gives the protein CASSLVRQGNSPLHF.

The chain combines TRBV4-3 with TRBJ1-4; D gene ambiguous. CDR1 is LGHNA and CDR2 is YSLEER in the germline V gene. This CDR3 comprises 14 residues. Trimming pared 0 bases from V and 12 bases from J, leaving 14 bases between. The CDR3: CASSQDRGARELFF. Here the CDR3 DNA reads TGCGCCAGCAGCCAAGATCGAGGCGCCCGTGAACTGTTTTTT.

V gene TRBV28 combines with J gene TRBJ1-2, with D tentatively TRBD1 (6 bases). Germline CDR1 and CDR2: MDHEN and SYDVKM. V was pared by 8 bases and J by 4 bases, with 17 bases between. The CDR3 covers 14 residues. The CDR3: CASYLQGPSYGYTF. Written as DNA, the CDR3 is TGTGCCAGCTACTTACAGGGACCAAGCTATGGCTACACCTTC.

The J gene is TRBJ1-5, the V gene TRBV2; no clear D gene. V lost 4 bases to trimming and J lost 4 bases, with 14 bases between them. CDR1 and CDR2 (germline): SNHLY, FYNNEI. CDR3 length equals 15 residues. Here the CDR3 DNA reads TGTGCCAGCAGTGGTGGGAAGGAGAGTAATCAGCCCCAGCATTTT. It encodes CASSGGKESNQPQHF.

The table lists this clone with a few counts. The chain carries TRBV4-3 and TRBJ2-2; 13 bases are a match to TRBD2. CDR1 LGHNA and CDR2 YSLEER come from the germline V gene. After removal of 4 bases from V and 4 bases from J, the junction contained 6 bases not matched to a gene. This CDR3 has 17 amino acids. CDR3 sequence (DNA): TGCGCCAGCAGCCGTGGACTAGCGGGGGAGGTCACCGGGGAGCTGTTTTTT. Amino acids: CASSRGLAGEVTGELFF.

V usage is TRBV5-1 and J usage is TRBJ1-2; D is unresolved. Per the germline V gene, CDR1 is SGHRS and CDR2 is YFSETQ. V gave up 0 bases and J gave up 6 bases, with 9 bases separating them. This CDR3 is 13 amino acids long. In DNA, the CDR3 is TGCGCCAGCAGCTTGGAGGGAATCGATGGCTACACCTTC. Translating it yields CASSLEGIDGYTF.

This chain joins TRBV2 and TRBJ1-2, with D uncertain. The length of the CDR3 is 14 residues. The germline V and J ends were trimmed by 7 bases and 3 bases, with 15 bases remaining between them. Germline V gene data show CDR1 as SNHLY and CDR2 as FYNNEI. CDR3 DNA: TGTGCCAGCAAACCCAGCGGTGGGGACTATGGCTACACCTTC. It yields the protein CASKPSGGDYGYTF.

DNA of the CDR3: TGTGCCAGCAGCTTGGGGGACAGGGAGGCCGGGGAGCTGTTTTTT. Its protein product is CASSLGDREAGELFF. The chain has TRBV5-5 and TRBJ2-2; TRBD1 aligns across 9 bases. Germline-derived CDR1 and CDR2 are SGHKS and YYEKEE (reference sequence). J was trimmed by 6 bases and V by 0 bases; bases with no gene match: 3. The CDR3 has 15 amino acids. The full variable domain, its missing parts supplied by reference TRBV5-5 and TRBJ2-2, is DAGVTQSPTHLIKTRGQQVTLRCSPISGHKSVSWYQQVLGQGPQFIFQYYEKEERGRGNFPDRFSARQFPNYSSELNVNALLLGDSALYLCASSLGDREAGELFFGEGSRLTVL.

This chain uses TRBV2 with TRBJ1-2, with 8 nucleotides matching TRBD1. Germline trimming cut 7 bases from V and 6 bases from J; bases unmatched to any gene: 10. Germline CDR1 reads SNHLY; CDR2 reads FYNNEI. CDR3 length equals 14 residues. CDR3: CASNSRGRTDGYTF. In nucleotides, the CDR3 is TGTGCCAGCAATTCCAGGGGGCGAACGGATGGCTACACCTTC. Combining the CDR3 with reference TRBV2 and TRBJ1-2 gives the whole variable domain EPEVTQTPSHQVTQMGQEVILRCVPISNHLYFYWYRQILGQKVEFLVSFYNNEISEKSEIFDDQFSVERPDGSNFTLKIRSTKLEDSAMYFCASNSRGRTDGYTFGSGTRLTVV.

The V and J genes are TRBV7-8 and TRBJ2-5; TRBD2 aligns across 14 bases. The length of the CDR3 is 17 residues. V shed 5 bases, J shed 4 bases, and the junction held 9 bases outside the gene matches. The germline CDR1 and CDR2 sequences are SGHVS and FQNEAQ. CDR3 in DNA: TGTGCCAGCAGCCTGGGGACTAGCGGGGGAAGTTTAGAGACCCAGTACTTC. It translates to CASSLGTSGGSLETQYF. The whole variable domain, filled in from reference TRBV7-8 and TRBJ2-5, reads GAGVSQSPRYKVAKRGQDVALRCDPISGHVSLFWYQQALGQGPEFLTYFQNEAQLDKSGLPSDRFFAERPEGSVSTLKIQRTQQEDSAVYLCASSLGTSGGSLETQYFGPGTRLLVL.

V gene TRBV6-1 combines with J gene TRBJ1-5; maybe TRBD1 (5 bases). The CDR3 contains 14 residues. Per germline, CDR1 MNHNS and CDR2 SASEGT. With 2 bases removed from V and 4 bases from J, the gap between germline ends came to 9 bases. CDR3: CASSEQGWNQPQHF. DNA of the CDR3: TGTGCCAGCAGTGAACAGGGTTGGAATCAGCCCCAGCATTTT.

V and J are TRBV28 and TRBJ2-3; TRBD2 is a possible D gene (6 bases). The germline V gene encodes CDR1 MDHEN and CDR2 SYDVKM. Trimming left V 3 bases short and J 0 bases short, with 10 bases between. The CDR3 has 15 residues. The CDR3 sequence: CASSFRTTSTDTQYF. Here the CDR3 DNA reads TGTGCCAGCAGTTTCCGGACTACCAGCACAGATACGCAGTATTTT.

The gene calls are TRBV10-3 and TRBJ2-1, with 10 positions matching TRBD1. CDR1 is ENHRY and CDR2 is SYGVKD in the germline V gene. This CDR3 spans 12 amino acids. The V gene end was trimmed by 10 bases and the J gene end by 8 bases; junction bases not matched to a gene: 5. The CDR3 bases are TGTGCCACTTCCGGGACAGGGGATGAGCAGTTCTTC. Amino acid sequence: CATSGTGDEQFF.

The CDR3: CASSFDTGKLFF. As DNA, the CDR3 is TGTGCCAGCAGCTTCGATACGGGTAAACTGTTTTTT. This rearrangement joins TRBV7-2 to TRBJ1-4; no clear D gene. V lost 3 bases and J 11 bases, leaving 10 bases between the germline ends. There are 12 residues in the CDR3. The V gene's germline CDR1 is SGHTA and CDR2 FQGNSA.

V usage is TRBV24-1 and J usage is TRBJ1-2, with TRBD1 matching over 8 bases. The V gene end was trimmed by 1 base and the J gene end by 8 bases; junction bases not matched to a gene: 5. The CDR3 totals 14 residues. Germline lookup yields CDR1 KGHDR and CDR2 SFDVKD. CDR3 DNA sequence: TGTGCCACCAGTGATTTTAACAGGGGGGGAGGCTACACCTTC. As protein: CATSDFNRGGGYTF.

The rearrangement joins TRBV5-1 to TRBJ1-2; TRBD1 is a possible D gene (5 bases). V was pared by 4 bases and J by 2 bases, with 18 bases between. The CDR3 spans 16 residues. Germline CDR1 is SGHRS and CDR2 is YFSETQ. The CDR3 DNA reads TGCGCCAGCAGCGAGTCGTTGGGGGGTCGGAACTATGGCTACACCTTC. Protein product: CASSESLGGRNYGYTF.

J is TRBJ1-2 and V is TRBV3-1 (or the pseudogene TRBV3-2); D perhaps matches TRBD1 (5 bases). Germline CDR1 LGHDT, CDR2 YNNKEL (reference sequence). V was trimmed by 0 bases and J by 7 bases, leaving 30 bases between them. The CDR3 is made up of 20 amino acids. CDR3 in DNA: TGTGCCAGCAGCCAAGATCGTAGGGGCACGAATCGGGTTGGTTGGGGTGGCTACACCTTC. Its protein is CASSQDRRGTNRVGWGGYTF.

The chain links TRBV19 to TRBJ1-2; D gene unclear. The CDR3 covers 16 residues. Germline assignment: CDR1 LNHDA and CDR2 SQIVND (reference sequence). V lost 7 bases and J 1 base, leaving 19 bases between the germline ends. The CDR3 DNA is TGTGCCAGTACCCCGCTGCGGGATCCGGGTAACTATGGCTACACCTTC. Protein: CASTPLRDPGNYGYTF.

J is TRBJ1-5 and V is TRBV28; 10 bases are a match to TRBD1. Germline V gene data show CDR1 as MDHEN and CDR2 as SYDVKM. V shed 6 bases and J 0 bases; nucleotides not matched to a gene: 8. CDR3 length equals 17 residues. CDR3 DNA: TGTGCCAGCAGGACAGGGGGCACCCCCTATAGCAATCAGCCCCAGCATTTT. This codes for CASRTGGTPYSNQPQHF.

The CDR3: CASSYSPFTLGHWEKLFF. In nucleotides, the CDR3 is TGTGCCAGCAGTTACTCCCCCTTTACACTCGGGCATTGGGAAAAACTGTTTTTT. The chain uses TRBV6-8 and TRBJ1-4; D not resolved. The CDR3 consists of 18 residues. The germline CDR1 and CDR2 sequences are MNHGY and SAAAGT. Trimming took off 0 bases at V and 8 bases at J, with 22 bases between the two ends.

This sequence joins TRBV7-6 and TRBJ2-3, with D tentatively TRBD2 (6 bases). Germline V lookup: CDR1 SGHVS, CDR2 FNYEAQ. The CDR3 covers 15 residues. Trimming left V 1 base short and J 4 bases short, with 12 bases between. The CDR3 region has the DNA TGTGCCAGCAGCTTAGTCGGGGGTGGCGCAGATACGCAGTATTTT. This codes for CASSLVGGGADTQYF. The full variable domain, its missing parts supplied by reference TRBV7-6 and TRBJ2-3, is GAGVSQSPRYKVTKRGQDVALRCDPISGHVSLYWYRQALGQGPEFLTYFNYEAQQDKSGLPNDRFSAERPEGSISTLTIQRTEQRDSAMYRCASSLVGGGADTQYFGPGTRLTVL.

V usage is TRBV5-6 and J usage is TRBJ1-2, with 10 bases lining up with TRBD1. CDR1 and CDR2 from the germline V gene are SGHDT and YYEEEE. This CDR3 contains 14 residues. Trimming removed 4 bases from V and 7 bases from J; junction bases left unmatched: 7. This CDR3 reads CASSNPWDRGGYTF. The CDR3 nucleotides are TGTGCCAGCAGCAACCCCTGGGACAGGGGTGGCTACACCTTC. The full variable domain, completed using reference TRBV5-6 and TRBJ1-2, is DAGVTQSPTHLIKTRGQQVTLRCSPKSGHDTVSWYQQALGQGPQFIFQYYEEEERQRGNFPDRFSGHQFPNYSSELNVNALLLGDSALYLCASSNPWDRGGYTFGSGTRLTVV.

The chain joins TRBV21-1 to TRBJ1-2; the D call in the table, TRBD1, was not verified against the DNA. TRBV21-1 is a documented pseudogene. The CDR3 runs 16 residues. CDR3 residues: CASSSRPRQKPHGYTF. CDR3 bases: TGTGCCAGCAGCTCACGCCCCCGACAGAAACCACATGGCTACACCTTC.

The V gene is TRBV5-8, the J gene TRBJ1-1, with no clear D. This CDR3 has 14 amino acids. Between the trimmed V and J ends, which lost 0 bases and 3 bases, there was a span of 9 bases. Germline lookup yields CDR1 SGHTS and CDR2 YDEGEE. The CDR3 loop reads CASSLEPPHTEAFF. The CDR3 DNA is TGTGCCAGCAGCTTGGAACCACCCCACACTGAAGCTTTCTTT.